The rows below give T cell receptor beta chains drawn from one sample of a study of cytomegalovirus exposure and HLA in healthy donors. The repertoire was sequenced with immunoSEQ multiplex PCR; TCRdb's copy has only in-frame clones and lacks some. The sample has some 98,000 clones, around 84% seen once. Sample: PBMCs. These receptors all come from a human donor in good health. Both conserved end residues are part of each CDR3. D genes are given only for firm matches. Expanded clones are given a class, and other clones once, few, many or no size at all.

clone size	V gene	J gene	D gene	CDR3 protein	CDR3 DNA
NA	TRBV25-1	TRBJ2-3	TRBD1	CASSAWTGFTDTQYF	TGTGCCAGCAGTGCGTGGACAGGGTTCACAGATACGCAGTATTTT
NA	TRBV2	TRBJ1-2	NA	CASSGRASYGYTF	TGTGCCAGCAGTGGCAGGGCTTCCTATGGCTACACCTTC
NA	TRBV27	TRBJ2-7	NA	CASSRGGTVPYEQYF	TGTGCCAGCAGCCGGGGCGGGACGGTTCCCTACGAGCAGTACTTC
few	TRBV6-6	TRBJ2-3	NA	CASSYSNFADTQYF	TGTGCCAGCAGTTACTCGAACTTCGCAGATACGCAGTATTTT
NA	TRBV5-1	TRBJ2-1	NA	CASSPGGAGSYNEQFF	TGCGCCAGCAGCCCTGGGGGGGCAGGCTCCTACAATGAGCAGTTCTTC
once	TRBV7-9	TRBJ2-5	NA	CASSLASGGGRETQYF	TGTGCCAGCAGCTTAGCATCGGGAGGGGGCCGGGAGACCCAGTACTTC
few	TRBV7-9	TRBJ2-3	NA	CSSSLRSDTQYF	TGTTCCAGCAGCTTACGTTCGGATACGCAGTATTTT
few	TRBV27	TRBJ1-4	NA	CASSLGNLREKLFF	TGTGCCAGCAGTTTAGGTAATCTTCGGGAAAAACTGTTTTTT
few	TRBV11-2	TRBJ1-1	NA	CASSLTGGVDAFF	TGTGCCAGCAGCTTAACTGGCGGTGTGGATGCTTTCTTT
NA	TRBV10-3	TRBJ2-3	TRBD2	CAISVGGTSTDTQYF	TGTGCCATCAGTGTGGGGGGGACCAGCACAGATACGCAGTATTTT
few	TRBV6-5	TRBJ1-1	TRBD1	CATTGINTEAFF	TGTGCCACGACAGGGATAAACACTGAAGCTTTCTTT
NA	TRBV6-4	TRBJ2-7	NA	CASSFRGEGYEQYF	TGTGCCAGCTCATTTCGTGGAGAGGGCTACGAGCAGTACTTC
NA	TRBV5-8	TRBJ2-2	TRBD2	CASIHPSGGNTGELFF	TGTGCCAGCATCCACCCTAGCGGGGGGAACACCGGGGAGCTGTTTTTT
NA	TRBV18	TRBJ2-3	NA	CASSPIKRLGLTDTQYF	TGTGCCAGCTCACCCATCAAAAGGTTGGGACTTACAGATACGCAGTATTTT
once	TRBV30	TRBJ1-1	NA	CAWNRAMNTEAFF	TGTGCCTGGAACAGGGCCATGAACACTGAAGCTTTCTTT
NA	TRBV9	TRBJ2-7	TRBD2	CASSPQVPTSGDSYEQYF	TGTGCCAGCAGCCCCCAGGTCCCGACTAGCGGGGACTCCTACGAGCAGTACTTC
NA	TRBV19	TRBJ2-1	NA	CASRWSGSEQFF	TGTGCCAGTAGGTGGTCGGGGAGTGAGCAGTTCTTC
NA	TRBV7-2	TRBJ2-2	TRBD2	CASSRPLTSGSMNTGELFF	TGTGCCAGCAGCCGTCCCCTGACTAGCGGGAGTATGAACACCGGGGAGCTGTTTTTT
NA	TRBV11-2	TRBJ2-3	NA	CASSLRGNTQYF	TGTGCCAGCAGCTTACGAGGGAATACGCAGTATTTT
NA	TRBV7-2	TRBJ1-1	NA	CASSLSRDRTEAFF	TGTGCCAGCAGCTTAAGCCGGGATCGGACTGAAGCTTTCTTT
NA	TRBV29-1	TRBJ2-7	TRBD1	CSGQGNYEQYF	TGCAGCGGACAGGGGAACTACGAGCAGTACTTC
NA	TRBV30	TRBJ2-7	NA	CAWSLGQGGPYEQYF	TGTGCCTGGAGTTTAGGACAGGGAGGGCCCTACGAGCAGTACTTC
NA	TRBV5-4	TRBJ2-7	TRBD2	CASSLGGSGGYEQYF	TGTGCCAGCAGCTTGGGGGGTAGCGGGGGATACGAGCAGTACTTC
NA	TRBV25-1	TRBJ2-1	NA	CASSALEQFF	TGTGCCAGCAGTGCCCTTGAGCAGTTCTTC
once	TRBV27	TRBJ1-1	TRBD1	CASSSPGTGNTEAFF	TGTGCCAGCAGTTCTCCCGGGACAGGGAACACTGAAGCTTTCTTT
NA	TRBV11-2	TRBJ2-1	NA	CASSEAETPSNEQFF	TGTGCCAGCAGCGAGGCGGAGACCCCAAGCAATGAGCAGTTCTTC
once	TRBV5-6	TRBJ2-7	TRBD1	CASTLSGTGLREQYF	TGTGCCAGCACTTTATCCGGGACAGGGTTGCGAGAGCAGTACTTC
NA	TRBV5-4	TRBJ2-1	TRBD2	CASSRGTSGPPLNNEQFF	TGTGCCAGCAGCCGCGGGACTAGCGGGCCCCCACTCAACAATGAGCAGTTCTTC
NA	TRBV9	TRBJ2-3	NA	CASSVATGWDTQYF	TGTGCCAGCAGCGTAGCTACGGGGTGGGATACGCAGTATTTT
NA	TRBV2	TRBJ2-2	NA	CASRGGQTNTGELFF	TGTGCCAGCAGGGGGGGACAGACGAACACCGGGGAGCTGTTTTTT
NA	TRBV5-1	TRBJ1-2	TRBD1	CASTPFQQGGSGYTF	TGCGCCAGCACCCCCTTTCAACAGGGGGGGAGCGGCTACACCTTC
NA	TRBV4-3	TRBJ2-7	NA	CASSQDRVSYEQYF	TGCGCCAGCAGCCAAGACAGGGTAAGCTACGAGCAGTACTTC
NA	TRBV5-1	TRBJ2-7	NA	CASSLAGALYEQYF	TGCGCCAGCAGCTTGGCAGGGGCTCTCTACGAGCAGTACTTC
NA	TRBV6-5	TRBJ2-7	TRBD1	CASSYRDRVGEQYF	TGTGCCAGCAGTTACAGGGACAGGGTGGGGGAGCAGTACTTC
NA	TRBV11-2	TRBJ2-5	TRBD1	CASTGQGSETQYF	TGTGCCAGCACCGGACAGGGGTCCGAGACCCAGTACTTC
few	TRBV6-5	TRBJ1-6	NA	CASNAGSYNSPLHF	TGTGCCAGCAATGCGGGCTCCTATAATTCACCCCTCCACTTT
NA	TRBV5-6	TRBJ2-1	NA	CASSLDGSGDSEQFF	TGTGCCAGCAGCTTGGATGGTAGCGGGGACAGTGAGCAGTTCTTC
NA	TRBV15	TRBJ2-5	NA	CATSRTEETQYF	TGTGCCACCAGCAGAACTGAGGAGACCCAGTACTTC
NA	TRBV27	TRBJ2-1	TRBD2	CASNLAGGQNEQFF	TGTGCCAGCAACCTAGCGGGGGGGCAAAATGAGCAGTTCTTC
NA	TRBV5-5	TRBJ1-6	NA	CASSREGRQAISPLHF	TGTGCCAGCAGCCGTGAGGGCAGGCAGGCGATTTCACCCCTCCACTTT
once	TRBV5-1	TRBJ2-3	TRBD1	CASSPTGLPADTQYF	TGCGCCAGCAGCCCGACAGGGCTTCCGGCAGATACGCAGTATTTT
NA	TRBV19	TRBJ2-7	TRBD1	CASSADRGYEQYF	TGTGCCAGTAGCGCCGACAGGGGATACGAGCAGTACTTC
NA	TRBV7-8	TRBJ1-1	NA	CASSLVGRGNTEAFF	TGTGCCAGCAGCTTAGTAGGCAGGGGGAACACTGAAGCTTTCTTT